Reported below is one T cell receptor (beta chain). In the authors' workflow: By means of reference gene primer amplification, nucleated cell counts were estimated. The repertoire was sequenced with immunoSEQ multiplex PCR; TCRdb's copy has only in-frame clones and lacks some. V, J and clone size are taken as reported in that table, and D and trimming were inferred from the DNA itself. Of about 180,000 clones listed, approximately 85% are singletons. V shed 5 bases, J shed 6 bases, and the junction held 12 bases outside the gene matches. In germline, CDR1 is SGHNT, CDR2 YYREEE (reference sequence). The CDR3 is 16 amino acids. The source of the sample is a study of blood T cell repertoires in COVID-19.

Sequences were obtained from peripheral blood. The TCR sequence derives from a man in his sixties with acute or convalescent COVID-19. The chain combines TRBV5-4 with TRBJ2-3, with 10 bases lining up with TRBD2. CDR3 sequence: CASSLNPGLAVDTQYF. The CDR3 bases are TGTGCCAGCAGTCTAAATCCAGGACTAGCGGTGGATACGCAGTATTTT.